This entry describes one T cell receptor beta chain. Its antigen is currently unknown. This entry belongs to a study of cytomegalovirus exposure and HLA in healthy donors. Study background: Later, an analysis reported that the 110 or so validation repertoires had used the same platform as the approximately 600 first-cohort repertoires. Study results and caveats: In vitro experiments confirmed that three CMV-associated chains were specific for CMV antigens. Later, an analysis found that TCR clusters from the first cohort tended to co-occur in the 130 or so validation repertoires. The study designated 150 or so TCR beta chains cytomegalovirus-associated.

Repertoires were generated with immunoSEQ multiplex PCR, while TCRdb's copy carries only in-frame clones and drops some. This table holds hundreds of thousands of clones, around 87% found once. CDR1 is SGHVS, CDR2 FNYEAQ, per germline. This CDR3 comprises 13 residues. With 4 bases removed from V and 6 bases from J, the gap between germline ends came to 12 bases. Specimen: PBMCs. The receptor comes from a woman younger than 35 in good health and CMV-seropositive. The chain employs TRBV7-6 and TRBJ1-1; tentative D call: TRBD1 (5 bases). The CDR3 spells CASSSGGRSEAFF. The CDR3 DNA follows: TGTGCCAGCAGCTCCGGGGGGAGGTCTGAAGCTTTCTTT.